This TCR beta chain was sequenced during a study of T cell changes during pregnancy in multiple sclerosis. V gave up 5 bases and J gave up 5 bases; unmatched junction bases: 6. Germline CDR1 and CDR2: SGHTA and FQGNSA. This CDR3 is 15 amino acids long. Assay used: immunoSEQ multiplex PCR; TCRdb lists only in-frame clones, some missing. The sample comprises about 51,000 clones, under 95% of which are singletons, and 0.58% rests with the top ten. The chain links TRBV7-2 to TRBJ2-5; 12 bases match TRBD2. Specimen: CD4+ T cells from peripheral blood mononuclear cells, collected in the second trimester of pregnancy. The TCR originated in a female donor with multiple sclerosis, enrolled in a pregnancy study. Here the CDR3 reads CASSRTSGVSETQYF. In DNA, the CDR3 is TGTGCCAGCAGCCGGACTAGCGGGGTTAGCGAGACCCAGTACTTC.